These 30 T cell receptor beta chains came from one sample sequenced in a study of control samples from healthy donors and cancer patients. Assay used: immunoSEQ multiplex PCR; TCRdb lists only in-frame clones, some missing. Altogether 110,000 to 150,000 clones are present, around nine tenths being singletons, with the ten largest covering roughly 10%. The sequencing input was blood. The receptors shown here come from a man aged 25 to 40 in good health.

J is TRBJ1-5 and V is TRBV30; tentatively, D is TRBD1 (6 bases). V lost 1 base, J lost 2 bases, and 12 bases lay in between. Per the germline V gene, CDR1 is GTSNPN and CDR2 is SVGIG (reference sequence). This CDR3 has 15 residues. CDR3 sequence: CAWSGPGARNQPQHF. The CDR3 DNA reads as TGTGCCTGGAGTGGTCCGGGGGCCCGCAATCAGCCCCAGCATTTT.

Written as DNA, the CDR3 is TGTGCCAGCAGTTACGAGGACGGAGAGACCCAGTACTTC. Encoded protein: CASSYEDGETQYF. The gene calls are TRBV6-5 and TRBJ2-5; D call uncertain. Germline lookup yields CDR1 MNHEY and CDR2 SVGAGI. Trimming removed 2 bases at V and 4 bases at J, with 8 bases between. This CDR3 contains 13 residues.

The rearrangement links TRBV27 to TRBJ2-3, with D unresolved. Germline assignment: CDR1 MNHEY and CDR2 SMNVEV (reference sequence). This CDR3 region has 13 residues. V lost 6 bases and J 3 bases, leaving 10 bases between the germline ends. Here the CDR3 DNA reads TGTGCCAGCAGAATAGCCGTTACAGATACGCAGTATTTT. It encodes CASRIAVTDTQYF.

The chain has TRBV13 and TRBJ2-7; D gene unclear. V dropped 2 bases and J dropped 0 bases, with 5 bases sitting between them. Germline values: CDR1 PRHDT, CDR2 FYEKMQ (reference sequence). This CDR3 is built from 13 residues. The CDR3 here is CASSLSISYEQYF. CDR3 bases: TGTGCCAGCAGCTTAAGTATCTCCTACGAGCAGTACTTC.

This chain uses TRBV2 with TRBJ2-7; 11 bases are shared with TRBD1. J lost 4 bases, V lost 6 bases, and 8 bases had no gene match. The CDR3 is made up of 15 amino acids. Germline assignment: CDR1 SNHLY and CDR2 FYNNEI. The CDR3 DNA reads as TGTGCCAGCAGCGGCCGGGACAGGGGGTTTTACGAGCAGTACTTC. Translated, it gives CASSGRDRGFYEQYF.

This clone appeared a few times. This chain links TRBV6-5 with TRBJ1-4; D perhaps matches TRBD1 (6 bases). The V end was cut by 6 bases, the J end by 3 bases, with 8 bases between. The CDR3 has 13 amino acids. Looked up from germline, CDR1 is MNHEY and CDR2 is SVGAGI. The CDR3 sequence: CASRTGSNEKLFF. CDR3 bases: TGTGCCAGCAGAACAGGGTCTAATGAAAAACTGTTTTTT.

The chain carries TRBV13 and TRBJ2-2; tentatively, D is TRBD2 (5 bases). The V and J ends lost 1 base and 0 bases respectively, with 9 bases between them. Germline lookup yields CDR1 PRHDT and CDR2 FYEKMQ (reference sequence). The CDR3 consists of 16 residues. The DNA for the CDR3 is TGTGCCAGCAGCTTAGTAGCGTTGTCGAACACCGGGGAGCTGTTTTTT. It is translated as CASSLVALSNTGELFF. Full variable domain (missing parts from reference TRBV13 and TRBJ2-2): AAGVIQSPRHLIKEKRETATLKCYPIPRHDTVYWYQQGPGQDPQFLISFYEKMQSDKGSIPDRFSAQQFSDYHSELNMSSLELGDSALYFCASSLVALSNTGELFFGEGSRLTVL.

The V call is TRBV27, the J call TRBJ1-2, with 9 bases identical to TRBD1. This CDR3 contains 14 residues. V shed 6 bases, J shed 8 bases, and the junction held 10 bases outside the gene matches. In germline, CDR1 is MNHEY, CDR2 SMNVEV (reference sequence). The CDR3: CASRKTGGSFGYTF. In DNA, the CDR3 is TGTGCCAGCAGAAAAACAGGGGGCTCATTCGGCTACACCTTC.

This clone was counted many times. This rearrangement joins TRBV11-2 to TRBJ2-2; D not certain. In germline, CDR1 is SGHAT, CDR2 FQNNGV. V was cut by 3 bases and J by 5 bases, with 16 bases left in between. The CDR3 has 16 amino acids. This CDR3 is CASSFVGSTSTGELFF. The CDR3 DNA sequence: TGTGCCAGCAGCTTCGTAGGGTCGACGTCTACCGGGGAGCTGTTTTTT.

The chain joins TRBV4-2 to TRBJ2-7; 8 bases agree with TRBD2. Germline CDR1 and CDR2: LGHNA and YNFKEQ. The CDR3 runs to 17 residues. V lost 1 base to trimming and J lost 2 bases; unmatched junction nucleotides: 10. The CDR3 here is CASSQVSGTSGTYEQYF. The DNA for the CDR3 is TGTGCCAGCAGCCAAGTCTCGGGTACTAGCGGAACCTACGAGCAGTACTTC.

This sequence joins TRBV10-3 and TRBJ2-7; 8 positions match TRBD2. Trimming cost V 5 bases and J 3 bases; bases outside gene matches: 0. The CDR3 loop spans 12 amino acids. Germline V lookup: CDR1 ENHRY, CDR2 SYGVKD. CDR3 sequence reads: CAISREGYEQYF. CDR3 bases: TGTGCCATCAGTCGGGAGGGCTACGAGCAGTACTTC.

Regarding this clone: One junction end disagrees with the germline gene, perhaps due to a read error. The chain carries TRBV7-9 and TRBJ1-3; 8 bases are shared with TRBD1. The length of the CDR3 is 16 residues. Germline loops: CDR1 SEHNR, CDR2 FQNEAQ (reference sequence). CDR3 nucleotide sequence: TGTGCCAGCAACTTAGGACAGGGTGGTACTGGAAACACCATATATTTT. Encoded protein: CASNLGQGGTGNTIYF.

The CDR3, as DNA: TGTGCCACCAGTGGACCTAGCAATCAGCCCCAGCATTTT. Its translation: CATSGPSNQPQHF. V gene TRBV24-1 combines with J gene TRBJ1-5; D is uncertain. Germline V gene data show CDR1 as KGHDR and CDR2 as SFDVKD. V gave up 5 bases and J gave up 0 bases, with 4 bases separating them. The CDR3 covers 13 residues.

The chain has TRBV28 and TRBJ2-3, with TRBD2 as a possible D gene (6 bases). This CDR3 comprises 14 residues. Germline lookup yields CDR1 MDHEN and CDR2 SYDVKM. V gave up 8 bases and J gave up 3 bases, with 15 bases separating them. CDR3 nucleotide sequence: TGTGCCAGCTCCCCCGGGACTGGGACAGATACGCAGTATTTT. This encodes CASSPGTGTDTQYF.

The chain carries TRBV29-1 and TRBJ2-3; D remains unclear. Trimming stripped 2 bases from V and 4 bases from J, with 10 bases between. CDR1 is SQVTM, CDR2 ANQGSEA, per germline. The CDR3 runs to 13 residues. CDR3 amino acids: CSVELGLADTQYF. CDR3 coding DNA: TGCAGCGTTGAACTCGGGCTGGCAGATACGCAGTATTTT.

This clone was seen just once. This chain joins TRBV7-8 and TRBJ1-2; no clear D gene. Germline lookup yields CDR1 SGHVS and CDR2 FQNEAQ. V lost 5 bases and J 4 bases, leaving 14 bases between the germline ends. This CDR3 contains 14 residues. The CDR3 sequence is CASSPRDRFYGYTF. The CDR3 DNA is TGTGCCAGCAGCCCCCGCGACCGGTTCTATGGCTACACCTTC.

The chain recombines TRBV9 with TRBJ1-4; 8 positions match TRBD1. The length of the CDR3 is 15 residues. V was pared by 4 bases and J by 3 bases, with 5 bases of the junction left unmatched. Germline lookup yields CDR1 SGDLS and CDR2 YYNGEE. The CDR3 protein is CASSSDREANEKLFF. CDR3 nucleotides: TGTGCCAGCAGCTCGGACAGGGAGGCTAATGAAAAACTGTTTTTT.

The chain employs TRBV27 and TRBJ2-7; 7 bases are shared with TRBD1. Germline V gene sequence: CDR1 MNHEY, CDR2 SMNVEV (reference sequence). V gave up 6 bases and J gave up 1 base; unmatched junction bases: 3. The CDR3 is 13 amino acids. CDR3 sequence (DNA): TGTGCCAGCAGACAGGGGATTTCCTACGAGCAGTACTTC. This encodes CASRQGISYEQYF.

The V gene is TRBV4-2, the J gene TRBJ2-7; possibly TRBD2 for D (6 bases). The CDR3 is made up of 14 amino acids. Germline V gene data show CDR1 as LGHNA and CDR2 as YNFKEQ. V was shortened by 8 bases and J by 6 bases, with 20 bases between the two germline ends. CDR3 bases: TGTGCCAGCCGGGACTCCCGGCAGGGTGGCGAGCAGTACTTC. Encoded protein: CASRDSRQGGEQYF.

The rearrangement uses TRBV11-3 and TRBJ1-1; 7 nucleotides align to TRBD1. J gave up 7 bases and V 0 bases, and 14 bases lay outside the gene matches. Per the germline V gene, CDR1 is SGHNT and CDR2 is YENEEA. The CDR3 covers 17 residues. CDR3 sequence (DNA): TGTGCCAGCAGCTTAGACCAAGGTTTACAGGGGACTGATGAAGCTTTCTTT. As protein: CASSLDQGLQGTDEAFF.

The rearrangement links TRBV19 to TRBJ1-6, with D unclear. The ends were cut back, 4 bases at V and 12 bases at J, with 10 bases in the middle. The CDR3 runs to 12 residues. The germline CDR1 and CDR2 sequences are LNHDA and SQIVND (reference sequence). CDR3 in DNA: TGTGCCAGTAGTAACCCCGACGGACCCCTCCACTTT. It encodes CASSNPDGPLHF.

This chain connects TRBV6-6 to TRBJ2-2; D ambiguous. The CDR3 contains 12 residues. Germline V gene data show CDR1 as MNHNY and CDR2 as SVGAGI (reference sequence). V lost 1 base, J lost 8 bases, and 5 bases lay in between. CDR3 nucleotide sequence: TGTGCCAGCAGTTACTGGGGAGGGGAGCTGTTTTTT. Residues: CASSYWGGELFF.

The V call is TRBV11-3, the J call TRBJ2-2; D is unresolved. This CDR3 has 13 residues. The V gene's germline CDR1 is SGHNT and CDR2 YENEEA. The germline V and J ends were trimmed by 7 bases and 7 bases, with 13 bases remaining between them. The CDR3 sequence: CASKVLSGGELFF. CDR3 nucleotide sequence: TGTGCCAGCAAAGTCCTCAGTGGCGGGGAGCTGTTTTTT.

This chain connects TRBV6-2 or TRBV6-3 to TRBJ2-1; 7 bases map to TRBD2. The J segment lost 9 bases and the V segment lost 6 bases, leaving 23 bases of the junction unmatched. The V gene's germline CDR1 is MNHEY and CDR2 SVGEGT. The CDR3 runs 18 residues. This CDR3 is CASSPSFFAGVSFTEQFF. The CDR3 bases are TGTGCCAGCAGCCCTTCATTTTTTGCGGGAGTTTCTTTTACTGAGCAGTTCTTC.

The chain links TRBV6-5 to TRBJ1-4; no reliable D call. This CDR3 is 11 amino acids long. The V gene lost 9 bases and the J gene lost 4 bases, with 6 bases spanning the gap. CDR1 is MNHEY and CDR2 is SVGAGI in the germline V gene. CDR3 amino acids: CASRVNEKLFF. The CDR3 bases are TGTGCCAGTAGAGTTAATGAAAAACTGTTTTTT.

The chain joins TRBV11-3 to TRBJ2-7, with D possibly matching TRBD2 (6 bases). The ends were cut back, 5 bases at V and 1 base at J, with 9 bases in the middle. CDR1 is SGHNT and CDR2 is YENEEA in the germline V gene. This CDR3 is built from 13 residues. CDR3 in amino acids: CASSRDFSYEQYF. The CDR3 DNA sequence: TGTGCCAGCAGCCGGGACTTTTCCTACGAGCAGTACTTC. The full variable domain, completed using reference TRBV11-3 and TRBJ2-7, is EAGVVQSPRYKIIEKKQPVAFWCNPISGHNTLYWYLQNLGQGPELLIRYENEEAVDDSQLPKDRFSAERLKGVDSTLKIQPAELGDSAVYLCASSRDFSYEQYFGPGTRLTVT.

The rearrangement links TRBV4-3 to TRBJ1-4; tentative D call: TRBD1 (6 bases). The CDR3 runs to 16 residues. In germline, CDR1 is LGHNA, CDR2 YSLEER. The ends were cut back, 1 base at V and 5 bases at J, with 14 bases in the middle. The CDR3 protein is CASSQGSGQGNEKLFF. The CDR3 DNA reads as TGCGCCAGCAGCCAAGGGTCGGGGCAGGGGAATGAAAAACTGTTTTTT.

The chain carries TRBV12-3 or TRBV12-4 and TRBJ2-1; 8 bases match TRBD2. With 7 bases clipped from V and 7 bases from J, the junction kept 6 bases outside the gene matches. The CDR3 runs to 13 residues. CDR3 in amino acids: CASTLAGMNEQFF. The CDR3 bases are TGTGCCAGCACATTAGCGGGAATGAATGAGCAGTTCTTC.

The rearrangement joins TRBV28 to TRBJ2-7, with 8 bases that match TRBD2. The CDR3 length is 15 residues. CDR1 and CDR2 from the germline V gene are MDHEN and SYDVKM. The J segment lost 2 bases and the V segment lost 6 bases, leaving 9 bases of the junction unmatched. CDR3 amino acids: CASSRNSGTTYEQYF. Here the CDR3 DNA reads TGTGCCAGCAGCCGCAATAGCGGGACGACCTACGAGCAGTACTTC.

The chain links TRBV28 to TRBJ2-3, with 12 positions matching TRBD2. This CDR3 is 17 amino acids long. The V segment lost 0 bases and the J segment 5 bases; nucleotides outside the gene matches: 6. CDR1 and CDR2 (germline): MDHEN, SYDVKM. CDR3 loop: CASSLWRLAGGEDTQYF. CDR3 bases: TGTGCCAGCAGTTTATGGCGTCTAGCGGGGGGGGAAGATACGCAGTATTTT.